Presented here are 14 T cell receptor beta chains from one specimen sequenced in a study of blood T cell repertoires in COVID-19. Sequencing was performed with immunoSEQ multiplex PCR; in TCRdb, only in-frame clones are kept and a portion is missing. Among approximately 240,000 clones listed, roughly 84% were seen once. Sequencing was done on a sample of peripheral blood. These receptors originate from a woman older than 75 with active or convalescent COVID-19.

The J gene is TRBJ2-3, the V gene TRBV3-1 (or the pseudogene TRBV3-2), with TRBD2 matching 8 bases. Germline assignment: CDR1 LGHDT and CDR2 YNNKEL (reference sequence). V lost 7 bases, J lost 3 bases, and 9 bases stayed unmatched. The CDR3 spans 15 residues. The CDR3 coding sequence is TGTGCCAGCAAGTTCGGGGGGGATGGAACAGATACGCAGTATTTT. Protein sequence: CASKFGGDGTDTQYF.

The chain employs TRBV7-2 and TRBJ2-3; 11 bases agree with TRBD2. Germline V gives CDR1 SGHTA, CDR2 FQGNSA. Trimming took 6 bases from V and 2 from J; bases not matched to a gene: 4. CDR3 length: 15 amino acids. This chain's CDR3 is CASRDSGRATDTQYF. In DNA, the CDR3 is TGTGCCAGCAGAGATAGCGGGAGGGCCACAGATACGCAGTATTTT.

The chain links TRBV19 to TRBJ1-1; no clear D. Per the germline V gene, CDR1 is LNHDA and CDR2 is SQIVND (reference sequence). The V and J ends lost 3 bases and 4 bases respectively, with 6 bases between them. There are 12 residues in the CDR3. For the CDR3, the DNA is TGTGCCAGTAGTATCGACATCACTGAAGCTTTCTTT. Translating gives CASSIDITEAFF. The variable domain in full, with the rest retrieved from reference TRBV19 and TRBJ1-1, is DGGITQSPKYLFRKEGQNVTLSCEQNLNHDAMYWYRQDPGQGLRLIYYSQIVNDFQKGDIAEGYSVSREKKESFPLTVTSAQKNPTAFYLCASSIDITEAFFGQGTRLTVV.

The J gene is TRBJ2-7, the V gene TRBV18, with 7 bases fitting TRBD1. Germline trimming cut 10 bases from V and 0 bases from J; bases unmatched to any gene: 15. The CDR3 totals 16 residues. Per the germline V gene, CDR1 is KGHSH and CDR2 is LQKENI. CDR3 nucleotides: TGTGCCAACCCCTTAAGGGGACAGTCAGTCTCCTACGAGCAGTACTTC. The encoded protein is CANPLRGQSVSYEQYF.

In its sample, this clone was seen once. The chain uses TRBV6-5 and TRBJ2-7; 11 bases agree with TRBD1. Per germline, CDR1 MNHEY and CDR2 SVGAGI. After removal of 3 bases from V and 3 bases from J, the junction contained 7 bases not matched to a gene. This CDR3 comprises 16 residues. The chain's CDR3 is CASSYEDRGRIYEQYF. The DNA of the CDR3 is TGTGCCAGCAGTTATGAGGACAGGGGGCGGATCTACGAGCAGTACTTC.

V gene TRBV30 combines with J gene TRBJ1-2, with 7 bases aligning to TRBD1. The CDR3 has 13 amino acids. Germline V gene data show CDR1 as GTSNPN and CDR2 as SVGIG (reference sequence). The junction had 6 bases not matched to a gene; V was cut back by 4 bases and J by 4 bases. CDR3 loop: CAWTQGVGYGYTF. The CDR3 bases are TGTGCCTGGACTCAGGGGGTCGGCTATGGCTACACCTTC.

This rearrangement joins TRBV19 to TRBJ1-5, with a possible D match to TRBD1 (5 bases). There are 15 residues in the CDR3. Trimming left V 6 bases short and J 3 bases short, with 15 bases between. Germline assignment: CDR1 LNHDA and CDR2 SQIVND (reference sequence). CDR3 loop: CASRYPGGYNQPQHF. In DNA, the CDR3 is TGTGCCAGTAGATATCCGGGGGGGTACAATCAGCCCCAGCATTTT. Full variable domain (missing parts from reference TRBV19 and TRBJ1-5): DGGITQSPKYLFRKEGQNVTLSCEQNLNHDAMYWYRQDPGQGLRLIYYSQIVNDFQKGDIAEGYSVSREKKESFPLTVTSAQKNPTAFYLCASRYPGGYNQPQHFGDGTRLSIL.

The chain is built from TRBV25-1 and TRBJ2-5; the match to TRBD1 covers 9 bases. The V gene end was trimmed by 2 bases and the J gene end by 4 bases; junction bases not matched to a gene: 5. The CDR3 runs 15 residues. CDR1 is MGHDK and CDR2 is SYGVNS in the germline V gene. CDR3 sequence: CASSERRTGVETQYF. For the CDR3, the DNA is TGTGCCAGCAGTGAACGGCGGACAGGGGTAGAGACCCAGTACTTC.

This chain links TRBV19 with TRBJ2-1; 8 nucleotides align to TRBD1. The V gene's germline CDR1 is LNHDA and CDR2 SQIVND (reference sequence). Trimming at V came to 5 bases and at J to 7 bases, leaving 7 bases not matched to a gene. The CDR3 spans 14 residues. The CDR3: CASSPLDRENEQFF. Here the CDR3 DNA reads TGTGCCAGTAGTCCCCTGGACAGGGAGAATGAGCAGTTCTTC.

This clone was counted between two and nine times. The V and J genes are TRBV5-1 and TRBJ2-1, with 9 bases identical to TRBD2. The CDR3 has 17 amino acids. Germline loops: CDR1 SGHRS, CDR2 YFSETQ. V shed 4 bases and J 4 bases; nucleotides not matched to a gene: 12. The CDR3 loop is CASSRGTGLAEYNEQFF. The CDR3 DNA follows: TGCGCCAGCAGCCGGGGGACGGGACTAGCAGAATACAATGAGCAGTTCTTC.

The CDR3 DNA follows: TGTGCCAGTAGCCACGAGGGAGCGGGGGCTGAGACCCAGTACTTC. Its translation: CASSHEGAGAETQYF. The chain uses TRBV19 and TRBJ2-5; 8 bases agree with TRBD2. Germline V gives CDR1 LNHDA, CDR2 SQIVND (reference sequence). The CDR3 covers 15 residues. The V and J ends lost 6 bases and 5 bases, in that order; junction bases with no gene match: 11.

This rearrangement joins TRBV5-1 to TRBJ1-6; TRBD1 aligns across 9 bases. The junction had 3 bases not matched to a gene; V was cut back by 4 bases and J by 7 bases. This CDR3 is built from 14 residues. Germline CDR1 and CDR2: SGHRS and YFSETQ. The CDR3 bases are TGCGCCAGCAGCCGGACAGGGGCCAATTCACCCCTCCACTTT. Translating it yields CASSRTGANSPLHF.

The chain has TRBV11-2 and TRBJ2-1; TRBD1 aligns across 9 bases. Looked up from germline, CDR1 is SGHAT and CDR2 is FQNNGV. This CDR3 has 15 residues. With 5 bases clipped from V and 3 bases from J, the junction kept 5 bases outside the gene matches. The CDR3 DNA reads TGTGCCAGCAGCAAAGACAGGGGGGGCTACAATGAGCAGTTCTTC. This gives the protein CASSKDRGGYNEQFF. The whole variable domain, remainder taken from reference TRBV11-2 and TRBJ2-1, is EAGVAQSPRYKIIEKRQSVAFWCNPISGHATLYWYQQILGQGPKLLIQFQNNGVVDDSQLPKDRFSAERLKGVDSTLKIQPAKLEDSAVYLCASSKDRGGYNEQFFGPGTRLTVL.

This clone is a singleton in its sample. V is TRBV6-2 or TRBV6-3 and J is TRBJ1-2, with TRBD1 matching 9 bases. The junction had 6 bases not matched to a gene; V was cut back by 5 bases and J by 2 bases. The length of the CDR3 is 15 residues. CDR1 is MNHEY, CDR2 SVGEGT, per germline. The CDR3 is CASSDPGQGNYGYTF. As DNA, the CDR3 is TGTGCCAGCAGTGATCCGGGACAGGGCAACTATGGCTACACCTTC.